Each of the 29 T cell receptor beta chains below was sequenced from the same sample in a study of cytomegalovirus exposure and HLA in healthy donors. A multiplex PCR was run with 60 Vbeta primers and 13 Jbeta primers. TCRdb keeps only in-frame clones here, not all; method: immunoSEQ multiplex PCR. The sample includes hundreds of thousands of clones, roughly 89% seen only once; the top ten take 1%. The sequenced material came from PBMCs. These receptors originate from a woman aged 18-29 years in good health and CMV-seronegative.

This clone was seen just once. Other DNA sequences in the same sample also yield this CDR3. The rearrangement joins TRBV5-1 to TRBJ2-1; 10 positions match TRBD2. The V and J ends lost 2 bases and 3 bases, in that order; junction bases with no gene match: 2. Germline-derived CDR1 and CDR2 are SGHRS and YFSETQ. The length of the CDR3 is 15 residues. The DNA of the CDR3 is TGCGCCAGCAGCTTAACTAGCGGGGTCTACAATGAGCAGTTCTTC. This codes for CASSLTSGVYNEQFF.

The gene calls are TRBV4-1 and TRBJ1-2; D might be TRBD1 (5 bases). The germline V gene has CDR1 MGHRA and CDR2 YSYEKL. With 4 bases removed from V and 4 bases from J, the gap between germline ends came to 13 bases. CDR3 length: 14 residues. The DNA of the CDR3 is TGCGCCAGCAGCCTAGTAGGGGTCGGCTATGGCTACACCTTC. Its translation: CASSLVGVGYGYTF.

The chain joins TRBV7-3 to TRBJ2-1; TRBD2 matches at 7 bases. The CDR3 has 13 residues. The V gene end was trimmed by 4 bases and the J gene end by 12 bases; junction bases not matched to a gene: 9. Germline values: CDR1 SGHTA, CDR2 FQGTGA. The CDR3 reads CASSSSGGSGQFF. The DNA of the CDR3 is TGTGCCAGCAGCTCTTCCGGGGGGAGCGGGCAGTTCTTC.

This sequence joins TRBV27 and TRBJ1-5; 7 nucleotides line up with TRBD1. The CDR3 sequence is 17 residues long. J lost 3 bases, V lost 7 bases, and 15 bases had no gene match. The germline V gene encodes CDR1 MNHEY and CDR2 SMNVEV (reference sequence). The CDR3 DNA sequence: TGTGCCAGCAAATACCGAGCAACAGGGGCGAACAATCAGCCCCAGCATTTT. It encodes CASKYRATGANNQPQHF.

The gene calls are TRBV2 and TRBJ2-6, with no clear D. V dropped 7 bases and J dropped 0 bases, with 10 bases sitting between them. CDR1 and CDR2 from the germline V gene are SNHLY and FYNNEI. CDR3 size: 15 residues. CDR3 residues: CASTTTGSGANVLTF. In nucleotides, the CDR3 is TGTGCCAGCACTACGACGGGCTCTGGGGCCAACGTCCTGACTTTC.

The genes are TRBV5-4 and TRBJ2-7; 8 bases align to TRBD1. Germline CDR1 SGHNT, CDR2 YYREEE (reference sequence). The CDR3 covers 16 residues. V lost 5 bases and J lost 2; bases outside the gene matches: 12. CDR3 loop: CASSSPGGFTPYEQYF. Written as DNA, the CDR3 is TGTGCCAGCAGTTCACCAGGGGGCTTTACACCCTACGAGCAGTACTTC. Looking up the rest from reference TRBV5-4 and TRBJ2-7 gives the full variable domain: ETGVTQSPTHLIKTRGQQVTLRCSSQSGHNTVSWYQQALGQGPQFIFQYYREEENGRGNFPPRFSGLQFPNYSSELNVNALELDDSALYLCASSSPGGFTPYEQYFGPGTRLTVT.

The chain links TRBV18 to TRBJ2-4; 8 positions agree with TRBD2. CDR1 is KGHSH and CDR2 is LQKENI in the germline V gene. CDR3 size: 16 residues. With 4 bases clipped from V and 5 bases from J, the junction kept 10 bases outside the gene matches. DNA of the CDR3: TGTGCCAGCTCACAAACTAGCGGAGTGGTCCAAAACATTCAGTACTTC. Amino acids: CASSQTSGVVQNIQYF.

V is TRBV6-1 and J is TRBJ2-7, with 8 bases matching TRBD1. J gave up 2 bases and V 0 bases, and 3 bases lay outside the gene matches. Germline V CDR1 and CDR2: MNHNS, SASEGT. The CDR3 spans 15 residues. The CDR3 DNA sequence: TGTGCCAGCAGTGAAGCGCAGGGGGCCCCCTACGAGCAGTACTTC. Amino acids: CASSEAQGAPYEQYF.

This clone appeared many times. This sequence joins TRBV30 and TRBJ1-5; no reliable D call. CDR1 is GTSNPN and CDR2 is SVGIG in the germline V gene (reference sequence). The CDR3 is 13 amino acids. Deletions cut 2 bases from V and 6 bases from J, with 11 bases between. CDR3 region: CAWSPSVTQPQHF. The CDR3 region has the DNA TGTGCCTGGAGTCCTAGTGTTACTCAGCCCCAGCATTTT.

The chain couples TRBV5-1 to TRBJ2-7; D gene unclear. The CDR3 has 18 amino acids. V was cut by 0 bases and J by 2 bases, with 21 bases left in between. Germline lookup yields CDR1 SGHRS and CDR2 YFSETQ. CDR3 DNA sequence: TGCGCCAGCAGCTTGGTACCACAGACATTCCCAGGTACCTACGAGCAGTACTTC. Translated: CASSLVPQTFPGTYEQYF.

The chain has TRBV7-9 and TRBJ1-2; no firm D call. V was trimmed by 5 bases and J by 4 bases, leaving 20 bases between them. Per germline, CDR1 SEHNR and CDR2 FQNEAQ (reference sequence). The CDR3 loop spans 16 amino acids. The CDR3 bases are TGTGCCAGCAGCCCCCGGTTCGCCTCCCTCTTCTATGGCTACACCTTC. Translation gives CASSPRFASLFYGYTF.

This clone occurred a few times. The chain uses TRBV18 and TRBJ2-5, with D perhaps TRBD1 (5 bases). The CDR3 runs 13 residues. V was trimmed by 2 bases and J by 4 bases, leaving 8 bases between them. Germline V gene data show CDR1 as KGHSH and CDR2 as LQKENI. Here the CDR3 DNA reads TGTGCCAGCTCACCAGGGGCTGGAGAGACCCAGTACTTC. It is translated as CASSPGAGETQYF.

The rearrangement joins TRBV7-9 to TRBJ1-1, with 10 bases matching TRBD1. J lost 3 bases, V lost 2 bases, and 9 bases had no gene match. The length of the CDR3 is 17 residues. The germline V gene encodes CDR1 SEHNR and CDR2 FQNEAQ (reference sequence). CDR3 region: CASSLKGQGLRDTEAFF. CDR3 sequence (DNA): TGTGCCAGCAGCTTAAAGGGACAGGGGCTTAGAGACACTGAAGCTTTCTTT.

The V and J genes are TRBV14 and TRBJ2-7; possible D gene TRBD2, 7 bases. The V gene lost 4 bases and the J gene lost 1 base, with 14 bases spanning the gap. CDR3 length: 15 residues. Germline loops: CDR1 SGHDN, CDR2 FVKESK. The CDR3 DNA follows: TGTGCCAGCAGCCCCCCCGGGGGGCTATCCTACGAGCAGTACTTC. Residues: CASSPPGGLSYEQYF.

This rearrangement joins TRBV18 to TRBJ2-7, with D perhaps TRBD2 (6 bases). The CDR3 totals 17 residues. Germline V CDR1 and CDR2: KGHSH, LQKENI. V lost 2 bases and J 3 bases, leaving 20 bases between the germline ends. Here the CDR3 reads CASSPSAGRRGNYEQYF. The CDR3, as DNA: TGTGCCAGCTCACCATCTGCGGGACGACGCGGGAACTACGAGCAGTACTTC.

This rearrangement joins TRBV7-2 to TRBJ2-3; no reliable D call. The CDR3 consists of 12 residues. Trimming removed 5 bases at V and 1 base at J, with 4 bases between. Germline CDR1 is SGHTA and CDR2 is FQGNSA. The CDR3 region is CASSLRTDTQYF. As DNA, the CDR3 is TGTGCCAGCAGCCTACGCACAGATACGCAGTATTTT.

CDR3: CAWSPLLDTQYF. CDR3 sequence (DNA): TGTGCCTGGAGCCCCCTTTTAGATACGCAGTATTTT. This chain joins TRBV30 and TRBJ2-3; D remains ambiguous. The CDR3 sequence is 12 residues long. V was cut by 3 bases and J by 5 bases, with 9 bases left in between. Germline loops: CDR1 GTSNPN, CDR2 SVGIG (reference sequence).

The rearrangement joins TRBV18 to TRBJ1-5; 10 bases line up with TRBD1. CDR1 is KGHSH and CDR2 is LQKENI in the germline V gene. V shed 3 bases, J shed 5 bases, and the junction held 1 base outside the gene matches. The CDR3 covers 14 residues. The CDR3 spells CASSPGTGDQPQHF. The CDR3 DNA follows: TGTGCCAGCTCACCGGGGACAGGGGATCAGCCCCAGCATTTT.

The chain carries TRBV4-1 and TRBJ2-1, with TRBD2 matching 13 bases. V was clipped by 4 bases and J by 8 bases; unmatched bases: 8. CDR3 length equals 16 residues. Germline CDR1 MGHRA, CDR2 YSYEKL. CDR3 amino acids: CASSPGLAGAGYEQFF. The DNA of the CDR3 is TGCGCCAGCAGCCCTGGACTAGCGGGAGCCGGCTATGAGCAGTTCTTC.

The chain carries TRBV5-4 and TRBJ2-5; D ambiguous. With 0 bases removed from V and 5 bases from J, the gap between germline ends came to 5 bases. The germline V gene encodes CDR1 SGHNT and CDR2 YYREEE (reference sequence). CDR3 size: 12 residues. In DNA form, the CDR3 reads TGTGCCAGCAGCTTGGACAGCGAGACCCAGTACTTC. This codes for CASSLDSETQYF.

The gene calls are TRBV30 and TRBJ2-7, with D perhaps TRBD2 (7 bases). Trimming left V 0 bases short and J 5 bases short, with 14 bases between. Germline CDR1 is GTSNPN and CDR2 is SVGIG (reference sequence). The CDR3 is made up of 14 amino acids. The CDR3 DNA is TGTGCCTGGAGTGTCCTAGGGGGGGTCCACGAGCAGTACTTC. Its protein is CAWSVLGGVHEQYF.

V usage is TRBV20-1 and J usage is TRBJ2-1, with TRBD2 identical over 11 bases. CDR3 length equals 11 residues. Per germline, CDR1 DFQATT and CDR2 SNEGSKA (reference sequence). The CDR3 DNA reads as TGCGGGCTAGCGGGGGGCGGTGAGCAGTTCTTC. As protein: CGLAGGGEQFF.

This chain connects TRBV5-6 to TRBJ2-7, with D perhaps TRBD2 (5 bases). V gave up 2 bases and J gave up 7 bases, with 10 bases separating them. In germline, CDR1 is SGHDT, CDR2 YYEEEE. The CDR3 loop spans 12 amino acids. The CDR3 DNA follows: TGTGCCAGCAGCTTTCAAGGGAGTGAGCAGTACTTC. Translation: CASSFQGSEQYF.

A remark on this clone: This same CDR3 is encoded by further DNA sequences in the sample. The gene calls are TRBV29-1 and TRBJ2-5; TRBD1 matches at 7 bases. Trimming removed 6 bases from V and 5 bases from J; junction bases left unmatched: 9. The CDR3 has 13 residues. Per the germline V gene, CDR1 is SQVTM and CDR2 is ANQGSEA. The DNA of the CDR3 is TGCAGCGTCCGCAGGGGGAATGGGGAGACCCAGTACTTC. Translating it yields CSVRRGNGETQYF.

The chain is built from TRBV5-8 and TRBJ1-1; 7 nucleotides match TRBD1. After removal of 4 bases from V and 7 bases from J, the junction contained 13 bases not matched to a gene. The CDR3 covers 15 residues. CDR1 and CDR2 from the germline V gene are SGHTS and YDEGEE. In DNA, the CDR3 is TGTGCCAGCAGCGAGGCATTGGGACAGCGGGTTGAAGCTTTCTTT. Protein sequence: CASSEALGQRVEAFF.

The rearrangement links TRBV6-6 to TRBJ2-4; possibly TRBD2 for D (5 bases). The V gene's germline CDR1 is MNHNY and CDR2 SVGAGI (reference sequence). This CDR3 comprises 16 residues. V was cut by 0 bases and J by 1 base, with 10 bases left in between. CDR3 sequence: CASSYSYGVAKNIQYF. CDR3 coding DNA: TGTGCCAGCAGTTACTCGTACGGGGTGGCCAAAAACATTCAGTACTTC.

CDR3 coding DNA: TGTGCCAGCTCACCCCAAAGCGGGACCGGGGAGCAGTACTTC. Translating it yields CASSPQSGTGEQYF. The chain is built from TRBV18 and TRBJ2-7; 7 nucleotides match TRBD2. Germline V lookup: CDR1 KGHSH, CDR2 LQKENI. With 3 bases clipped from V and 7 bases from J, the junction kept 9 bases outside the gene matches. CDR3 length: 14 residues.

J is TRBJ1-5 and V is TRBV2, with 7 bases that match TRBD1. The CDR3 covers 16 residues. CDR1 and CDR2 from the germline V gene are SNHLY and FYNNEI. V lost 3 bases to trimming and J lost 0 bases; unmatched junction nucleotides: 5. CDR3 sequence: CASSDDGTDSNQPQHF. CDR3 nucleotide sequence: TGTGCCAGCAGTGACGACGGGACAGATAGCAATCAGCCCCAGCATTTT.

This chain links TRBV6-1 with TRBJ2-7, with 7 bases aligning to TRBD2. The CDR3 has 13 amino acids. J gave up 7 bases and V 4 bases, and 7 bases lay outside the gene matches. Germline V lookup: CDR1 MNHNS, CDR2 SASEGT. The CDR3 loop is CASSAKLASEQYF. In nucleotides, the CDR3 is TGTGCCAGCAGTGCTAAACTAGCGAGTGAGCAGTACTTC.